A single sample gave rise to the 8 T cell receptor beta chains below, sequenced in a study of shared clonotypes between healthy human individuals. This table comes from immunoSEQ multiplex PCR, and its TCRdb copy is limited to in-frame clones, with some not included. The repertoire consists of 1,500,000 or so clones, with just under 99% occurring once and the leading ten covering roughly 0.36%. The sequenced sample consisted of naive CD4+ T cells sorted from blood. Documented subset: CD45RA+ positively selected. Receptors originate from a young man in good health.

In its sample, this clone was seen once. Other DNA sequences of this sample code for an identical CDR3. The gene calls are TRBV18 and TRBJ2-7; D might be TRBD1 (5 bases). Trimming removed 0 bases from V and 3 bases from J, with 9 bases in between. The CDR3 has 14 residues. Germline-derived CDR1 and CDR2 are KGHSH and LQKENI. CDR3 DNA sequence: TGTGCCAGCTCACCACCATCCAGGGTCTACGAGCAGTACTTC. Protein: CASSPPSRVYEQYF.

V gene TRBV15 combines with J gene TRBJ1-5; maybe TRBD1 (5 bases). Trimming cost V 1 base and J 7 bases, with 14 bases left between them. In germline, CDR1 is LNHNV, CDR2 YYDKDF (reference sequence). The CDR3 is 15 amino acids. CDR3 coding DNA: TGTGCCACCAGCAGAGGGGGCAGTTTGAGGCAGCCCCAGCATTTT. It encodes CATSRGGSLRQPQHF.

The chain joins TRBV18 to TRBJ2-2, with D maybe TRBD1 (5 bases). The CDR3 spans 13 residues. V dropped 5 bases and J dropped 4 bases, with 8 bases sitting between them. Germline V gene sequence: CDR1 KGHSH, CDR2 LQKENI. CDR3 nucleotide sequence: TGTGCCAGCTCATCAACAGGCACCGGGGAGCTGTTTTTT. It translates to CASSSTGTGELFF.

V is TRBV12-2 and J is TRBJ1-5; the table assigns TRBD1, which was not confirmed against the DNA. TRBV12-2 is a pseudogene. The CDR3 runs to 14 residues. CDR3 region: CASRSGGTDQPQHF. CDR3 coding DNA: TGTGCAAGTCGCTCTGGGGGGACAGATCAGCCCCAGCATTTT.

The rearrangement links TRBV4-1 to TRBJ2-7, with 9 bases that match TRBD1. Per germline, CDR1 MGHRA and CDR2 YSYEKL. The CDR3 is made up of 16 amino acids. V gave up 3 bases and J gave up 2 bases; unmatched junction bases: 8. The CDR3 DNA reads as TGCGCCAGCAGCCAGATTCCGGGACAGGGCCCCTACGAGCAGTACTTC. This translates into CASSQIPGQGPYEQYF.

This clone was seen once. CDR3 loop: CASSFGLAGTILTDTQYF. The CDR3 DNA reads as TGTGCCAGCAGTTTTGGGCTAGCGGGAACAATCCTCACAGATACGCAGTATTTT. The V call is TRBV27, the J call TRBJ2-3; the match to TRBD2 covers 9 bases. The CDR3 runs to 18 residues. Germline values: CDR1 MNHEY, CDR2 SMNVEV (reference sequence). The junction had 12 bases not matched to a gene; V was cut back by 3 bases and J by 2 bases.

The V and J genes are TRBV20-1 and TRBJ2-3; TRBD2 is a possible D gene (5 bases). The germline V gene has CDR1 DFQATT and CDR2 SNEGSKA (reference sequence). CDR3 length: 11 amino acids. V lost 5 bases and J lost 2, with 5 bases in between. CDR3 sequence: CSALATDTQYF. The CDR3 nucleotides read TGCAGTGCTCTAGCCACAGATACGCAGTATTTT.

The chain couples TRBV13 to TRBJ2-7, with D possibly TRBD2 on 5 matching bases. CDR3 length: 13 residues. Trimming stripped 4 bases from V and 3 bases from J, with 10 bases between. Germline V CDR1 and CDR2: PRHDT, FYEKMQ (reference sequence). The CDR3 sequence: CASSWTGNYEQYF. DNA for the CDR3: TGTGCCAGCAGCTGGACGGGAAACTACGAGCAGTACTTC.